The 21 T cell receptor beta chains given below trace back to one sample, sequenced in a study of lymphopenia after photon versus proton radiotherapy. TCRdb's copy holds only in-frame clones and misses some; the assay was immunoSEQ multiplex PCR. Here the sample spans about 68,000 clones, approximately 91% being singletons. Sequenced material: peripheral blood, taken from a patient treated with photon-based radiotherapy. The receptors stem from a woman aged 70-85 years with pancreatic cancer.

The V gene is TRBV7-8, the J gene TRBJ1-2; D gene uncertain. Germline V gene lookup returns CDR1 SGHVS and CDR2 FQNEAQ. The CDR3 covers 16 residues. Trimming pared 4 bases from V and 4 bases from J, leaving 19 bases between. CDR3: CASSSGSGRRVYGYTF. The DNA for the CDR3 is TGTGCCAGCAGCTCGGGGTCAGGACGCCGCGTCTATGGCTACACCTTC.

V and J are TRBV28 and TRBJ1-5; TRBD1 agrees at 7 bases. The ends lost 6 bases at V and 4 bases at J; junction bases unmatched: 12. CDR3 size: 16 residues. Germline V gives CDR1 MDHEN, CDR2 SYDVKM. The DNA of the CDR3 is TGTGCCAGCAGGTCTAATCCGGGACAGACTAATCAGCCCCAGCATTTT. Its translation is CASRSNPGQTNQPQHF.

This chain joins TRBV9 and TRBJ2-2, with D unresolved. The CDR3 runs to 13 residues. Trimming removed 3 bases from V and 4 bases from J, with 7 bases in between. Per the germline V gene, CDR1 is SGDLS and CDR2 is YYNGEE. The CDR3 coding sequence is TGTGCCAGCAGCGCCAGCCTCACCGGGGAGCTGTTTTTT. Translating it yields CASSASLTGELFF.

The V call is TRBV29-1, the J call TRBJ1-5; D ambiguous. This CDR3 region has 13 residues. Germline CDR1 reads SQVTM; CDR2 reads ANQGSEA. The ends were cut back, 3 bases at V and 1 base at J, with 7 bases in the middle. The CDR3 region is CSVEGRSNQPQHF. The CDR3 nucleotides read TGCAGCGTTGAGGGCAGGAGCAATCAGCCCCAGCATTTT.

This clone was picked up one time. The rearrangement joins TRBV21-1 to TRBJ2-7. TRBV21-1 constitutes a pseudogene. The CDR3 runs to 15 residues. The CDR3 loop reads CASSNPRVVPYEQYF. The CDR3 nucleotides are TGTGCCAGCAGCAATCCCAGAGTTGTTCCCTACGAGCAGTACTTC.

This chain links TRBV7-3 with TRBJ2-3; 10 bases fit TRBD2. The ends lost 0 bases at V and 5 bases at J; junction bases unmatched: 8. Germline V lookup: CDR1 SGHTA, CDR2 FQGTGA. The CDR3 consists of 17 residues. CDR3: CASSLTASGSEQDTQYF. As DNA, the CDR3 is TGTGCCAGCAGCTTAACCGCTAGCGGGAGTGAGCAAGATACGCAGTATTTT.

The chain has TRBV27 and TRBJ2-1; 8 bases match TRBD2. Germline values: CDR1 MNHEY, CDR2 SMNVEV (reference sequence). The CDR3 sequence is 16 residues long. V trimming: 5 bases; J trimming: 10 bases; junction bases outside the gene matches: 16. The CDR3 spells CASSLTSGAFDSEQFF. Here the CDR3 DNA reads TGTGCCAGCAGTCTAACTAGCGGAGCATTCGATTCGGAGCAGTTCTTC.

The chain employs TRBV7-3 and TRBJ1-3; weak D call: TRBD1 (5 bases). The CDR3 length is 15 residues. The germline V and J ends were trimmed by 4 bases and 4 bases, with 14 bases remaining between them. Per the germline V gene, CDR1 is SGHTA and CDR2 is FQGTGA. The CDR3 nucleotides read TGTGCCAGCAGCTCTGCAGGGTTACAAGGAAACACCATATATTTT. Translated, it gives CASSSAGLQGNTIYF.

V gene TRBV18 combines with J gene TRBJ2-2; unclear D gene. This CDR3 has 15 amino acids. V shed 3 bases and J shed 6 bases, with 14 bases lying between them. Germline assignment: CDR1 KGHSH and CDR2 LQKENI. The CDR3 nucleotides are TGTGCCAGCTCACCTCAAATCGGCGCATCCGGGGAGCTGTTTTTT. It is translated as CASSPQIGASGELFF.

This chain links TRBV7-2 with TRBJ2-5; perhaps D is TRBD1 or TRBD2 (6 bases each). The V gene's germline CDR1 is SGHTA and CDR2 FQGNSA. Trimming removed 3 bases at V and 4 bases at J, with 18 bases between. This CDR3 is built from 16 residues. In DNA, the CDR3 is TGTGCCAGCAGCTTCCGAGGGGGGCGCGTAGGAGAGACCCAGTACTTC. Translating gives CASSFRGGRVGETQYF.

The V gene is TRBV2, the J gene TRBJ2-1, with 8 bases fitting TRBD1. The CDR3 extends over 16 amino acids. Germline assignment: CDR1 SNHLY and CDR2 FYNNEI. Trimming took 4 bases from V and 0 from J; bases not matched to a gene: 5. CDR3 amino acids: CASSVGRGLSYNEQFF. The CDR3 DNA sequence: TGTGCCAGCAGTGTTGGCAGGGGGCTCTCCTACAATGAGCAGTTCTTC.

V usage is TRBV30 and J usage is TRBJ2-7; D gene unclear. Germline CDR1 is GTSNPN and CDR2 is SVGIG (reference sequence). The V and J ends lost 4 bases and 7 bases respectively, with 11 bases between them. CDR3 length equals 11 residues. The CDR3 nucleotides are TGTGCCTGGATCCCATCACATGAGCAGTACTTC. Protein: CAWIPSHEQYF.

The CDR3 DNA is TGTGCCAGCTCACCTTCAGGGACAGGGTACTACTTCGGGGAGCTGTTTTTT. Its translation is CASSPSGTGYYFGELFF. The chain combines TRBV18 with TRBJ2-2, with TRBD1 matching over 9 bases. Germline V gene sequence: CDR1 KGHSH, CDR2 LQKENI. The J segment lost 7 bases and the V segment lost 3 bases, leaving 12 bases of the junction unmatched. The length of the CDR3 is 17 residues. The whole variable domain, filled in from reference TRBV18 and TRBJ2-2, reads NAGVMQNPRHLVRRRGQEARLRCSPMKGHSHVYWYRQLPEEGLKFMVYLQKENIIDESGMPKERFSAEFPKEGPSILRIQQVVRGDSAAYFCASSPSGTGYYFGELFFGEGSRLTVL.

This chain joins TRBV5-1 and TRBJ1-2, with D perhaps matching TRBD1 (6 bases). CDR1 is SGHRS and CDR2 is YFSETQ in the germline V gene. The CDR3 contains 15 residues. V lost 3 bases, J lost 7 bases, and 19 bases lay in between. CDR3 amino acids: CASSSGGGKGTGYTF. CDR3 in DNA: TGCGCCAGCAGCTCTGGAGGGGGGAAGGGTACTGGCTACACCTTC.

The rearrangement uses TRBV18 and TRBJ2-7; perhaps TRBD2 as D (5 bases). The V end was cut by 6 bases, the J end by 6 bases, with 9 bases between. CDR1 KGHSH and CDR2 LQKENI come from the germline V gene. CDR3 size: 11 residues. The chain's CDR3 is CASSPEVEQYF. The CDR3 nucleotides are TGTGCCAGCTCCCCGGAGGTCGAGCAGTACTTC. The variable domain in full, with the rest retrieved from reference TRBV18 and TRBJ2-7, is NAGVMQNPRHLVRRRGQEARLRCSPMKGHSHVYWYRQLPEEGLKFMVYLQKENIIDESGMPKERFSAEFPKEGPSILRIQQVVRGDSAAYFCASSPEVEQYFGPGTRLTVT.

This chain links TRBV29-1 with TRBJ2-3; possibly TRBD2 for D (5 bases). The CDR3 runs 13 residues. Trimming stripped 3 bases from V and 2 bases from J, with 9 bases between. The V gene's germline CDR1 is SQVTM and CDR2 ANQGSEA. The CDR3 is CSVEGVFTDTQYF. Written as DNA, the CDR3 is TGCAGCGTTGAGGGAGTATTCACAGATACGCAGTATTTT.

The chain uses TRBV30 and TRBJ2-2; 10 nucleotides line up with TRBD2. V trimming: 0 bases; J trimming: 5 bases; junction bases outside the gene matches: 6. Germline loops: CDR1 GTSNPN, CDR2 SVGIG (reference sequence). The CDR3 length is 16 residues. DNA of the CDR3: TGTGCCTGGAGTGTACATCTAGCGGGAGCAACCGGGGAGCTGTTTTTT. Translation: CAWSVHLAGATGELFF.

This clone was picked up one time. The chain employs TRBV29-1 and TRBJ2-7; 7 bases match TRBD1. The V gene's germline CDR1 is SQVTM and CDR2 ANQGSEA. The CDR3 loop spans 11 amino acids. Unmatched junction bases numbered 6, after V lost 7 bases and J lost 6 bases. The CDR3 here is CSARQGPEQYF. CDR3 in DNA: TGCAGCGCTAGACAGGGACCCGAGCAGTACTTC.

This sequence joins TRBV11-2 and TRBJ2-7; D possibly corresponds to TRBD1 (6 bases). CDR3 length: 14 residues. Germline CDR1 is SGHAT and CDR2 is FQNNGV. V was trimmed by 5 bases and J by 3 bases, leaving 14 bases between them. The CDR3 DNA reads TGTGCCAGCAGCGTCGACAGGTTACTCTACGAGCAGTACTTC. It yields the protein CASSVDRLLYEQYF.

This sequence joins TRBV23-1 and TRBJ1-2; D not certain. TRBV23-1 is recorded as an ORF, its role being uncertain. The CDR3 contains 12 residues. V lost 0 bases and J lost 12, with 11 bases in between. The CDR3 loop reads CASSQSRQNDTF. CDR3 coding DNA: TGCGCCAGCAGTCAATCTCGGCAGAATGACACCTTC.

The chain couples TRBV18 to TRBJ2-3; 10 nucleotides match TRBD1. The CDR3 is made up of 15 amino acids. Germline-derived CDR1 and CDR2 are KGHSH and LQKENI. J gave up 1 base and V 3 bases, and 1 base lay outside the gene matches. CDR3 protein: CASSPGQGGTDTQYF. The CDR3 DNA sequence: TGTGCCAGCTCACCTGGACAGGGGGGCACAGATACGCAGTATTTT.